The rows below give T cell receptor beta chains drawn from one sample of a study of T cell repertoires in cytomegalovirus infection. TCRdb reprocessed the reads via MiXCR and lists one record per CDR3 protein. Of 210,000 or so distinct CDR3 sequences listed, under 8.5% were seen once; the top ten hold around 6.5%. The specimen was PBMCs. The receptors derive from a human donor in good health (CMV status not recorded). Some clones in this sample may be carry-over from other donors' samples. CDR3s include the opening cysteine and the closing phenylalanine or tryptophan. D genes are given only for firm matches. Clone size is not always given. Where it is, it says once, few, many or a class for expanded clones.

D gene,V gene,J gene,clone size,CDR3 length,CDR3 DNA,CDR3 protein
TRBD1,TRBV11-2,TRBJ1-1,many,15,TGTGCCAGCAGTTCAGTACAGGGGGTGGGCACTGAAGCTTTCTTT,CASSSVQGVGTEAFF
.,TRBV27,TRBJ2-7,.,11,TGTGCCAGCAGTTTAGGCCCCGAGCAGTACTTC,CASSLGPEQYF
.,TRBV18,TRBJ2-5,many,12,TGTGCCAGCTCAACCAAGAATGAGACCCAGTACTTC,CASSTKNETQYF
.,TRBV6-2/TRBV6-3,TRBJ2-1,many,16,TGTGCCAGCAGTTCGCATTCCGGGACTGGGTCTTTTCAGCAGTTCTTC,CASSSHSGTGSFQQFF
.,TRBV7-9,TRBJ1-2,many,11,TGTGCCAGCAGCTTAGCTCGAGGCTACACCTTC,CASSLARGYTF
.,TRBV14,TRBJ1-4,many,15,TGTGCCAGCAGCCAAGACACAGGCTGGAATGAAAAACTGTTTTTT,CASSQDTGWNEKLFF
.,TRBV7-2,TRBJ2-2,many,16,TGTGCCAGCAGCTTAGCTTTGGGCACGAACACCGGGGAGCTGTTTTTT,CASSLALGTNTGELFF
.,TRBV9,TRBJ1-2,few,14,TGTGCCAGCAGCGTAGTAGAAGGGGAGGTTGGCTACACCTTC,CASSVVEGEVGYTF
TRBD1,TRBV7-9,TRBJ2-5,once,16,TGTGCCAGCAGCTTATCCCCAACAGGGGCGATCGAGACCCAGTACTTC,CASSLSPTGAIETQYF
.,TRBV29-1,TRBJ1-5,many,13,TGCAGCGTTGCCCAGGCCGTTAATCAGCCCCAGCATTTT,CSVAQAVNQPQHF
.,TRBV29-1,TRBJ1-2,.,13,TGCAGCGCCGAACAGTATACTAACTATGGCTACACCTTC,CSAEQYTNYGYTF